This T cell receptor beta chain emerged from a study of shared clonotypes between healthy human individuals. Notes on the study in general: Though the depth was large, rarefaction showed that sorted-subset sequencing was incomplete. Only a few donors were included, so the genetic and exposure-history diversity represented was limited.

For this clone: Its specificity is unknown.

In the authors' methods: Junction-only immunoSEQ data arrived without quality scores, meaning filtering differed. Data came from immunoSEQ multiplex PCR; TCRdb stores just in-frame clones and leaves some out. Clone size and V and J calls were adopted from that table, with D and trimming inferred from the DNA. The sample has some 900,000 clones, approximately 76% seen once; the top ten hold around 1.4%. Donors included only healthy HIV-negative adults lacking recent acute infections or vaccinations. The sample consisted of memory CD4+ T cells sorted from blood. As for subset: CD45RA-negative fraction. This sequence was found in a man younger than 35 in good health.

CDR3 DNA sequence: TGTGCCAGCTCACCAGCTCTAGCGGGAGGGTCAGATACGCAGTATTTT. It encodes CASSPALAGGSDTQYF. The chain combines TRBV18 with TRBJ2-3; TRBD2 matches at 12 bases. The CDR3 totals 16 residues. V shed 2 bases, J shed 4 bases, and the junction held 4 bases outside the gene matches. CDR1 is KGHSH, CDR2 LQKENI, per germline.